Listed below are T cell receptor beta chains from one sample, sequenced in a study of technical replicates of blood from several donors. Only in-frame clones appear in the TCRdb table, and some are missing; sequencing was by immunoSEQ multiplex PCR. The table shows more than 75,000 clones, with just under 95% occurring only once. Source material: T cells isolated from PBMCs. The receptors stem from a human donor in good health. Each CDR3 is given with its conserved first and last residue.

TRBV2 | CASSLWALETYEQYF
TRBV7-6 | CASSLAQGSPLWEKLFF
TRBV28 | CASGKRGVVSTDTQYF
TRBV12-5 | CASGLAPGTGPAVIYF
TRBV27 | CASSSLVGELFF
TRBV4-2 | CASSPLAGWRNEQFF
TRBV6-5 | CASSYFGGFSTDTQYF
TRBV7-6 | CASSFETSGSGQYF
TRBV4-1 | CASSPEFQREDEQYF
TRBV2 | CASVGQGATGELFF
TRBV11-2 | CASSLVGFVGANTEAFF
TRBV5-1 | CASSLVDREYGYTF
TRBV5-1 | CASSLPGGSYEQYF
TRBV25-1 | CASSLGASAETQYF
TRBV5-4 | CASSLSTATHPYGYTF
TRBV6-5 | CASSRTQGVGYGYTF
TRBV13 | CASSLGDRGNSPLHF
TRBV4-1 | CASSGGTSYEQYF
TRBV10-3 | CAIRAGLQYYEQYF
TRBV4-2 | CASSQIRGDGTDTQYF
TRBV19 | CASSNRSYGYTF
TRBV19 | CASSTDGYEQYF
TRBV7-8 | CASSLAAGGPYEQFF
TRBV7-9 | CASSVVRITGASGNQPQHF
TRBV27 | CASRNAGDGNEQFF
TRBV28 | CASRPGTLSTQYF
TRBV19 | CASSLFPTPGNQPQHF
TRBV4-2 | CASSQEGGAWSDEQYF
TRBV14 | CASSQRNSPLHF
TRBV10-3 | CAISSTGGNYEQYF
TRBV10-3 | CAISEFGREVYHGYTF
TRBV6-4 | CASSDSDRDIQYF
TRBV6-4 | CASSDSTSGRARSYEQYF
TRBV20-1 | CSARLGDRGYF
TRBV15 | CATSRRDTVGSYEQYF
TRBV15 | CATSRTGTAYEQYF
TRBV27 | CASSSNPEDEQYF
TRBV25-1 | CASSEITSYGGEQFF
TRBV5-6 | CASSVEDRRYGYTF
TRBV28 | CASSFESTHAGNTEAFF
TRBV28 | CASRRTGREEQFF
TRBV28 | CASIMSGRAGNEQFF
TRBV28 | CASGNIGAGNTIYF
TRBV5-4 | CASSLTSGISTDTQYF
TRBV19 | CASSIGTGGDTQYF
TRBV4-1 | CASSARRLGLANTGELFF
TRBV30 | CAWKQGAYGYTF
TRBV5-1 | CASSLTGEQFF
TRBV2 | CASSAYRANYGYTF
TRBV19 | CASSIRDRGDTEAFF
TRBV28 | CASSFSRDFGSYNEQFF
TRBV11-2 | CASSPRFGDTEAFF
TRBV5-1 | CASSSDRVTGELFF
TRBV19 | CASSIDGGSTEAFF
TRBV15 | CATSRDVGSTDTQYF
TRBV12-5 | CASGLGLASTDTQYF
TRBV19 | CASSWTENTEAFF